This T cell receptor (beta chain) emerged from a study of shared T cell receptors in the human thymus. Assay: immunoSEQ multiplex PCR; the TCRdb copy retains only in-frame clones and omits some. The sample has approximately 490,000 clones, around three quarters seen once; the top ten hold less than 0.015%. CDR3 length: 16 amino acids. Trimming left V 1 base short and J 0 bases short, with 10 bases between. Germline V CDR1 and CDR2: MNHEY, SMNVEV (reference sequence). These sequences were also reported in another study, on human thymus T cells. That source notes: Infants served as donors; they were healthy and Finnish and were having corrective surgery for congenital heart defects.

J is TRBJ2-1 and V is TRBV27; perhaps TRBD2 as D (6 bases). The sequenced sample consisted of thymocytes. The sequence derives from a boy under two years old with a congenital heart defect. CDR3 sequence: CASSLFGTSSYNEQFF. As DNA, the CDR3 is TGTGCCAGCAGTTTATTTGGGACTTCCTCCTACAATGAGCAGTTCTTC.